What follows describes a single T cell receptor beta chain. Its antigen is still unknown. One junction end does not reproduce the germline sequence, and a read error may be involved. Germline V gives CDR1 MGHRA, CDR2 YSYEKL. This CDR3 has 14 amino acids. Through a sample-barcoded 5' primer and a J-beta primer mix, a second PCR was run for roughly 6 to 11 cycles. The template-switch adaptor was a 5' adaptor with 12 random nucleotides. It tagged each cDNA molecule. TCRdb reprocessed the 5' RACE reads with MiXCR, giving one entry per CDR3 protein. The repertoire includes 1.6 million or so distinct CDR3 sequences, roughly 32% of them detected once, and approximately 10% sits in the top ten. The data derive from a study of blood T cells in healthy people across ages. Study conclusions and caveats: Unsorted PBMC material precluded a definitive naive versus antigen-experienced comparison. While age rose, TCR beta diversity per million T cells dropped in a roughly linear way.

V gene TRBV4-1 combines with J gene TRBJ2-3, with D hard to call. The sample comprised blood. The TCR sequence derives from a woman younger than 45 in good health. DNA of the CDR3: TGCACCAGCAGCCAAGATCACCCCGCAGATACGCAGTATTTT. This codes for CTSSQDHPADTQYF.